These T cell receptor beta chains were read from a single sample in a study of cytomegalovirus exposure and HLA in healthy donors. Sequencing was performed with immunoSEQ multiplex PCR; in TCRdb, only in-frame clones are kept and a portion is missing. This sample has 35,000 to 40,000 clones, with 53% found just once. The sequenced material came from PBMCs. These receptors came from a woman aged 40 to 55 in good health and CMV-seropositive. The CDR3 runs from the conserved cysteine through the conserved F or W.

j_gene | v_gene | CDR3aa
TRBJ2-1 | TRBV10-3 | CAISPGLAGGGWDEQFF
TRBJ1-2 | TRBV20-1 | CSADSLGYTF
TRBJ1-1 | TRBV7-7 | CASSQGENRDGNTEAFF
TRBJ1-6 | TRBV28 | CASSLPEGSLVHF
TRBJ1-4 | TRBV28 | CASSQGRGQGEKLFF
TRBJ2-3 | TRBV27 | CASTRTSGGADTQYF
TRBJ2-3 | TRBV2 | CASSRKPLAGVTDTQYF
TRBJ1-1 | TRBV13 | CASSLLGGSGTEAFF
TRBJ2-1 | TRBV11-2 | CASSFDYTDNEQFF
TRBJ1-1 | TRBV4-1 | CASKQAGSSTEAFF
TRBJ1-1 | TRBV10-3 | CAISESRGQATEAFF
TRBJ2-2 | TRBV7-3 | CASSPKSGRGNTGELFF
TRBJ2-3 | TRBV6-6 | CASSWQGSTDTQYF
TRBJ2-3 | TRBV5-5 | CASSLYLSGESSTDTQYF
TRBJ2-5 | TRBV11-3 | CASSSGLAGQETQYF
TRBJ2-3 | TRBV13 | CASSLVVGGLGDTQYF
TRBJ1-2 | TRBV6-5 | CASSFDRGGYTF
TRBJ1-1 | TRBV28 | CASRTGGATEAFF
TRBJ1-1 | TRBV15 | CATSREFDYRGPEAFF
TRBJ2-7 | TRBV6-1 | CASSEARGYYEQYF
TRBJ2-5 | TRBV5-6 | CASSHRGAFQETQYF
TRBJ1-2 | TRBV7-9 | CASSTGQGYYGYTF
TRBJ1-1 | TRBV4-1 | CASSQDRAGTLNTEAFF
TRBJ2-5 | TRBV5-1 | CASSLEGRGLGETQYF
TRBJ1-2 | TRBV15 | CATSSLLGDYTF
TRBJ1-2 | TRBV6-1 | CASSGQGNYGYTF
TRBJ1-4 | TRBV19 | CASRSVANEKLFF
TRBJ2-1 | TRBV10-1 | CASSESLAVLYNEQFF
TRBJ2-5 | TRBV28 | CASSSRQGLETQYF
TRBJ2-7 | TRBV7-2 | CASSSGGGGIYEQYF
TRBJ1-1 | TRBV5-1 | CASSKEQPNTEAFF
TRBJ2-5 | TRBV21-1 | CASSKGKGAETQYF
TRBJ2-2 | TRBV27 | CASSSFGGTGELFF
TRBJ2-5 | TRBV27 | CASSLSTGSETQYF
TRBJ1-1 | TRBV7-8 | CASSLGPYYENTEAFF
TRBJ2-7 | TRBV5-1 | CASSAPGTGSEEQYF
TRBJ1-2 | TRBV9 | CASAGGNANYGYTF
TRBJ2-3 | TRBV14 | CASSQEFGQTITDTQYF
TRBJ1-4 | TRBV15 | CATSSQPGTGPEKLFF
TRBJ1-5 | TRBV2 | CASRVDRGSNQPQHF
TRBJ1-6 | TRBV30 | CAWRAPQGAQSYNSPLHF
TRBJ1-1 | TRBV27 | CASRPGGMGTEAFF
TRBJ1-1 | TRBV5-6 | CASTHEFGTEAFF
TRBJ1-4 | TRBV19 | CASSLTGENEKLFF
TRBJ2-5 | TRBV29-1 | CSVGTGLRETQYF